This T cell receptor (beta chain) was identified in a study of TIL therapy for anti-PD-1-resistant metastatic lung cancer (dated by TCRdb to the early 2020s). For the wider study: Tumors were collected before any PD-1/PD-L1 blockade, after which patients were given nivolumab, and patients who progressed were given lymphodepletion, an infusion of expanded TIL and IL-2. Enrolled patients had a median age of about 50 years (range about 38-85) and a median tumor PD-L1 proportion score of about 5.9%. The cohort was composed predominantly of lung adenocarcinoma, with a few EGFR-mutant and two ALK-rearranged tumors included, and half of patients were identified as current or former smokers. Across the cohort, whole-exome sequencing showed a median non-synonymous tumor mutation burden of more than 1.3 mutations per megabase. Clonotypes were tracked across tumor, expanded TIL product and serial blood samples by T cell receptor beta sequencing of tumor and peripheral blood.

The sample's time point label, in plain terms: pre-treatment sample, taken before nivolumab and TIL therapy. Adults with stage 4 NSCLC were enrolled in a dual-center phase I trial from October 2017 to early 2020. The samples were drawn from an open-label, single-arm phase I trial testing tumor-infiltrating lymphocyte therapy combined with nivolumab in advanced non-small cell lung cancer. Blood mononuclear cells from EDTA tubes were isolated by Ficoll gradient, snap-frozen as pellets, and DNA was extracted with a Qiagen mini-prep kit. The germline V gene specifies MNHNS as CDR1 and SASEGT as CDR2. Here V drops 5 bases and J drops 4 bases, and the junction holds 2 bases not matched to any gene. The CDR3 holds 13 amino acids from the cysteine to the phenylalanine. Only the CDR3 region is kept as DNA, spanning 39 bases read in frame from base 1. Using bias-controlled multiplex PCR with the immunoSEQ v3 hsTCRB kit, the TCR beta CDR3 regions were amplified from genomic DNA. An Illumina NextSeq 500 was used to sequence the TCR libraries, reaching around 2 million read pairs at survey level or about 5-6.5 million at deep level. The study's own analysis went as follows. V, D and J genes were assigned, non-productive sequences were removed, and clonality was reported by immunoSEQ Analyzer software. Repertoires of infused TIL and blood were compared using productive Simpson clonality and the Morisita overlap index of productive TRB rearrangements. Absolute clonotype counts in blood were estimated as lymphocyte count times CD3+ fraction times the clone's productive frequency. The source is immuneACCESS, and TCRdb retained only in-frame sequences with V and J called. Part of the clones is not carried over; for the studies checked, unresolved V genes explain less than half of this, and the remainder is unexplained. The D gene and trimming were derived from the DNA, and the V and J assignments and clone size from that table. A total of 60,000 or so clones appear in this sample, under 75% of them only once. Roughly 7.2% of the sample lies in the top ten.

General study outcomes and caveats: The study protocol defined all tumor marker inferences as exploratory. Infused TIL clonotypes partially replaced the baseline peripheral repertoire then decayed over months, with no apparent association between persistence and response. The cohort was highly selected, including more treatment-naive, never-smoker and oncogene-addicted patients than is typical, which limits generalizability.

Points on this clone: Its specific antigen is unknown. Base qualities are missing; no much larger clone stands one base away.

This chain is built from TRBV6-1 and TRBJ2-1; 7 bases in between match TRBD1. The sequencing used blood, collected at baseline. The origin of this receptor is a person aged 25 to 85 with non-small cell lung cancer. The sequenced DNA: TGTGCCAGCAGTCGGGACAGTTACAATGAGCAGTTCTTC. It encodes CASSRDSYNEQFF.